The 12 T cell receptor beta chains given below trace back to one sample, sequenced in a study of shared T cell receptors in the human thymus. The method was immunoSEQ multiplex PCR; TCRdb's version includes in-frame clones alone and lacks a portion of them. The table lists just under 550,000 clones, more than 75% of them singletons, with about 0.012% in the top ten. This sample also belongs to another study, concerning human thymus T cells.

The sample consisted of thymocytes. These receptors originate from a boy younger than two with a congenital heart defect.

V gene TRBV11-3 combines with J gene TRBJ2-1; 7 nucleotides align to TRBD1. Germline V gene lookup returns CDR1 SGHNT and CDR2 YENEEA. This CDR3 has 11 residues. The V segment lost 11 bases and the J segment 6 bases; nucleotides outside the gene matches: 4. The CDR3 protein is CACRQGNEQFF. In nucleotides, the CDR3 is TGTGCCTGCCGACAGGGCAATGAGCAGTTCTTC. Based on the CDR3 plus reference TRBV11-3 and TRBJ2-1, the full variable domain is EAGVVQSPRYKIIEKKQPVAFWCNPISGHNTLYWYLQNLGQGPELLIRYENEEAVDDSQLPKDRFSAERLKGVDSTLKIQPAELGDSAVYLCACRQGNEQFFGPGTRLTVL.

The rearrangement uses TRBV7-2 and TRBJ2-7, with D tentatively TRBD1 (5 bases). Germline V gives CDR1 SGHTA, CDR2 FQGNSA. This CDR3 region has 16 residues. V was trimmed by 5 bases and J by 0 bases, leaving 17 bases between them. The CDR3: CASSPGGAGPSYEQYF. The CDR3 bases are TGTGCCAGCAGCCCGGGTGGGGCCGGCCCCTCCTACGAGCAGTACTTC.

The gene calls are TRBV19 and TRBJ2-5; TRBD2 matches at 7 bases. The CDR3 consists of 16 residues. Trimming took 6 bases from V and 5 from J; bases not matched to a gene: 15. From germline, CDR1 is LNHDA and CDR2 SQIVND (reference sequence). The CDR3 bases are TGTGCCAGTAGCGGGGCGGGAGAGGTTTTTGGGGAGACCCAGTACTTC. It specifies CASSGAGEVFGETQYF.

The chain employs TRBV11-2 and TRBJ1-1; 9 nucleotides match TRBD1. This CDR3 contains 17 residues. Trimming took 4 bases from V and 3 from J; bases not matched to a gene: 12. CDR1 is SGHAT, CDR2 FQNNGV, per germline. CDR3 sequence reads: CASSSVDNRGPDTEAFF. Written as DNA, the CDR3 is TGTGCCAGCAGCTCCGTAGATAACAGGGGGCCTGACACTGAAGCTTTCTTT.

The rearrangement links TRBV15 to TRBJ2-7; TRBD2 agrees at 8 bases. The V segment lost 0 bases and the J segment 2 bases; nucleotides outside the gene matches: 9. Looked up from germline, CDR1 is LNHNV and CDR2 is YYDKDF (reference sequence). The CDR3 is 17 residues long. The CDR3 loop reads CATSREGTGGRTYEQYF. The CDR3 nucleotides read TGTGCCACCAGCAGAGAGGGGACTGGCGGGAGGACCTACGAGCAGTACTTC.

V is TRBV28 and J is TRBJ2-7, with a weak D call TRBD2 (5 bases). The germline V and J ends were trimmed by 7 bases and 6 bases, with 19 bases remaining between them. There are 14 residues in the CDR3. Germline CDR1 reads MDHEN; CDR2 reads SYDVKM. The CDR3 DNA sequence: TGTGCCAGCATAGTGAGGAGTTTTGAGGGCGAGCAGTACTTC. Its translation: CASIVRSFEGEQYF.

In its sample, this clone was seen once. The rearrangement joins TRBV29-1 to TRBJ2-1; D might be TRBD2 (5 bases). Germline V gives CDR1 SQVTM, CDR2 ANQGSEA. Deletions cut 4 bases from V and 0 bases from J, with 13 bases between. This CDR3 comprises 15 residues. The CDR3 sequence is CSVGGGGSSYNEQFF. The CDR3 DNA reads TGCAGCGTTGGAGGAGGTGGAAGCTCCTACAATGAGCAGTTCTTC.

The chain uses TRBV6-4 and TRBJ2-1; D perhaps matches TRBD2 (5 bases). The germline CDR1 and CDR2 sequences are MRHNA and SNTAGT. The CDR3 covers 12 residues. The V end lost 5 bases, the J end lost 7 bases, and 9 bases lay between the germline ends. CDR3 protein: CASSYRDNEQFF. The CDR3, as DNA: TGTGCCAGCAGTTATCGGGATAATGAGCAGTTCTTC.

In this sample, this clone turned up once. The chain employs TRBV6-5 and TRBJ1-6; the D is unclear. This CDR3 region has 12 residues. Trimming stripped 7 bases from V and 4 bases from J, with 5 bases between. Germline V gene data show CDR1 as MNHEY and CDR2 as SVGAGI. In nucleotides, the CDR3 is TGTGCCAGCACGTCTTATAATTCACCCCTCCACTTT. Protein sequence: CASTSYNSPLHF.

This chain uses TRBV30 with TRBJ1-5; 7 bases map to TRBD1. CDR1 is GTSNPN and CDR2 is SVGIG in the germline V gene (reference sequence). Trimming cost V 0 bases and J 4 bases; bases outside gene matches: 6. The CDR3 has 15 residues. In DNA, the CDR3 is TGTGCCTGGAGTGTATCCCCACAGGGGAATCAGCCCCAGCATTTT. Translation: CAWSVSPQGNQPQHF. Filled out from reference TRBV30 and TRBJ1-5, the complete variable domain reads SQTIHQWPATLVQPVGSPLSLECTVEGTSNPNLYWYRQAAGRGLQLLFYSVGIGQISSEVPQNLSASRPQDRQFILSSKKLLLSDSGFYLCAWSVSPQGNQPQHFGDGTRLSIL.

V is TRBV14 and J is TRBJ2-7, with 8 bases matching TRBD1. V was pared by 4 bases and J by 2 bases, with 7 bases of the junction left unmatched. The germline V gene encodes CDR1 SGHDN and CDR2 FVKESK. The CDR3 runs 15 residues. The CDR3: CASSPRTGLPYEQYF. The CDR3 nucleotides are TGTGCCAGCAGCCCCCGGACAGGGCTCCCCTACGAGCAGTACTTC.

The chain uses TRBV28 and TRBJ1-2, with 10 bases identical to TRBD1. The CDR3 runs to 18 residues. Germline CDR1 is MDHEN and CDR2 is SYDVKM. The V and J ends lost 2 bases and 4 bases, in that order; junction bases with no gene match: 13. CDR3 sequence reads: CASSLISRRDRGTYGYTF. In nucleotides, the CDR3 is TGTGCCAGCAGTTTAATCTCTCGACGGGACAGGGGAACCTATGGCTACACCTTC.